Below, 25 T cell receptor beta chains from the same sample are listed, as sequenced in a study of shared clonotypes between healthy human individuals. Assay used: immunoSEQ multiplex PCR; TCRdb lists only in-frame clones, some missing. The sample has under 120,000 clones; roughly 70% are singletons. Source material: memory CD8+ T cells sorted from blood. Stated subset: CD45RO+ cells pooled with CCR7-negative TemRA cells. All receptors come from a young woman in good health.

The chain couples TRBV6-1 to TRBJ1-5, with D possibly matching TRBD1 (6 bases). Looked up from germline, CDR1 is MNHNS and CDR2 is SASEGT. The CDR3 spans 15 residues. V dropped 7 bases and J dropped 6 bases, with 19 bases sitting between them. CDR3 residues: CASNSAQQGGQPQHF. The CDR3 region has the DNA TGTGCCAGCAACTCAGCCCAACAGGGTGGTCAGCCCCAGCATTTT.

The J gene is TRBJ2-1, the V gene TRBV27; D may be TRBD1 (6 bases). The germline gives CDR1 MNHEY, CDR2 SMNVEV (reference sequence). The CDR3 contains 20 residues. The V end was cut by 3 bases, the J end by 1 base, with 25 bases between. CDR3 residues: CASSFDTPGRGDGSYNEQFF. The DNA for the CDR3 is TGTGCCAGCAGTTTCGATACCCCGGGCAGGGGAGACGGGTCCTACAATGAGCAGTTCTTC.

The CDR3 protein is CASSPAPFEQFF. CDR3 nucleotides: TGTGCCAGCAGTCCGGCCCCCTTCGAGCAGTTCTTC. V is TRBV14 and J is TRBJ2-1; unclear D gene. This CDR3 has 12 residues. V lost 6 bases, J lost 10 bases, and 13 bases lay in between. Germline CDR1 reads SGHDN; CDR2 reads FVKESK.

This clone was found once. The chain links TRBV5-1 to TRBJ2-7, with D tentatively TRBD1 (6 bases). The CDR3 covers 13 residues. Per germline, CDR1 SGHRS and CDR2 YFSETQ. Trimming stripped 1 base from V and 4 bases from J, with 9 bases between. CDR3 sequence: CASSLYQGYEQYF. As DNA, the CDR3 is TGCGCCAGCAGCTTGTACCAGGGGTACGAGCAGTACTTC.

The chain combines TRBV7-9 with TRBJ2-7, with D perhaps TRBD1 (6 bases). Trimming removed 8 bases from V and 2 bases from J, with 22 bases in between. The CDR3 length is 16 residues. Per germline, CDR1 SEHNR and CDR2 FQNEAQ (reference sequence). For the CDR3, the DNA is TGTGCCAGCTCGGCTTTTGTGTACAGGGACCCCTACGAGCAGTACTTC. Its translation is CASSAFVYRDPYEQYF. Based on the CDR3 plus reference TRBV7-9 and TRBJ2-7, the full variable domain is DTGVSQNPRHKITKRGQNVTFRCDPISEHNRLYWYRQTLGQGPEFLTYFQNEAQLEKSRLLSDRFSAERPKGSFSTLEIQRTEQGDSAMYLCASSAFVYRDPYEQYFGPGTRLTVT.

This clone has just one count. The chain combines TRBV6-6 with TRBJ1-1, with a tentative D call TRBD1 (6 bases). V was cut by 2 bases and J by 7 bases, with 14 bases left in between. Germline V gives CDR1 MNHNY, CDR2 SVGAGI (reference sequence). The CDR3 totals 14 residues. The CDR3 DNA is TGTGCCAGCAGTTACCACAACAGGGTCGGTGAAGCTTTCTTT. It encodes CASSYHNRVGEAFF.

The CDR3 protein is CASSYTRAEAFF. For the CDR3, the DNA is TGTGCCAGCAGCTATACGAGGGCTGAAGCTTTCTTT. The V call is TRBV7-2, the J call TRBJ1-1; D remains ambiguous. V dropped 4 bases and J dropped 6 bases, with 9 bases sitting between them. CDR1 and CDR2 from the germline V gene are SGHTA and FQGNSA. CDR3 size: 12 residues. Full variable domain (outside the CDR3, taken from reference TRBV7-2 and TRBJ1-1): GAGVSQSPSNKVTEKGKDVELRCDPISGHTALYWYRQSLGQGLEFLIYFQGNSAPDKSGLPSDRFSAERTGGSVSTLTIQRTQQEDSAVYLCASSYTRAEAFFGQGTRLTVV.

CDR3 protein: CASSVTSGGSTQYF. CDR3 coding DNA: TGCGCCAGCAGTGTAACTAGCGGGGGGTCGACCCAGTACTTC. The chain recombines TRBV10-1 with TRBJ2-5, with TRBD2 matching 12 bases. The CDR3 loop spans 14 amino acids. CDR1 is WNHNN, CDR2 SYGVQD, per germline (reference sequence). V lost 4 bases to trimming and J lost 7 bases; unmatched junction nucleotides: 4.

This clone came up once. This chain connects TRBV4-1 to TRBJ2-6, with TRBD1 matching 9 bases. The junction had 11 bases not matched to a gene; V was cut back by 4 bases and J by 4 bases. This CDR3 is 18 amino acids long. Per the germline V gene, CDR1 is MGHRA and CDR2 is YSYEKL. The CDR3 DNA follows: TGCGCCAGCAGCCCAAACGGACAGGGGCGAAGAGGGGCCAACGTCCTGACTTTC. Its translation is CASSPNGQGRRGANVLTF.

This chain links TRBV10-3 with TRBJ1-1; no firm D call. CDR3 length: 15 amino acids. V was cut by 2 bases and J by 7 bases, with 17 bases left in between. Germline lookup yields CDR1 ENHRY and CDR2 SYGVKD. Written as DNA, the CDR3 is TGTGCCATCAGTGAGGCGGGGAGGGTACCCCGTGAAGCTTTCTTT. It specifies CAISEAGRVPREAFF.

This clone was picked up many times. Other DNA sequences within the sample encode an identical CDR3. This chain links TRBV7-9 with TRBJ2-1, with D perhaps matching TRBD1 or TRBD2 (6 bases each). Trimming cost V 5 bases and J 0 bases, with 14 bases left between them. CDR1 SEHNR and CDR2 FQNEAQ come from the germline V gene (reference sequence). CDR3 length equals 16 residues. The CDR3 sequence is CASSPRGGSSYNEQFF. CDR3 nucleotides: TGTGCCAGCAGCCCCAGAGGGGGGAGCTCCTACAATGAGCAGTTCTTC.

This clone has a handful of counts. The chain joins TRBV25-1 to TRBJ2-1; 11 nucleotides line up with TRBD1. CDR1 MGHDK and CDR2 SYGVNS come from the germline V gene. J gave up 8 bases and V 3 bases, and 12 bases lay outside the gene matches. The CDR3 consists of 17 residues. CDR3 nucleotide sequence: TGTGCCAGCAGTGATCTGCCGCCGGGACAGGGGGTCGATGAGCAGTTCTTC. Translating it yields CASSDLPPGQGVDEQFF.

The V gene is TRBV25-1, the J gene TRBJ1-3; possibly TRBD1 for D (5 bases). The CDR3 spans 15 residues. V lost 8 bases and J lost 2, with 16 bases in between. Per the germline V gene, CDR1 is MGHDK and CDR2 is SYGVNS. The CDR3 reads CASGPGWGTGNTIYF. The CDR3 DNA reads as TGTGCCAGCGGCCCCGGTTGGGGCACTGGAAACACCATATATTTT.

V and J are TRBV2 and TRBJ2-1; D may match TRBD1 or TRBD2 (5 bases each). The ends were cut back, 5 bases at V and 8 bases at J, with 31 bases in the middle. CDR3 length equals 19 residues. Per the germline V gene, CDR1 is SNHLY and CDR2 is FYNNEI. CDR3 DNA: TGTGCCAGCAGTCCCTTCATGGGGACCGGGACCCGGCGTCTCGATGAGCAGTTCTTC. It yields the protein CASSPFMGTGTRRLDEQFF.

V and J are TRBV27 and TRBJ2-1, with TRBD2 matching over 10 bases. The germline CDR1 and CDR2 sequences are MNHEY and SMNVEV (reference sequence). J lost 4 bases, V lost 10 bases, and 10 bases had no gene match. This CDR3 has 15 amino acids. CDR3: CATTSAGGMYNEQFF. The DNA for the CDR3 is TGTGCCACCACCTCAGCGGGAGGGATGTACAATGAGCAGTTCTTC.

The chain couples TRBV7-7 to TRBJ2-1; a weak D match, TRBD1 (6 bases). Trimming stripped 1 base from V and 5 bases from J, with 18 bases between. Per the germline V gene, CDR1 is SSHAT and CDR2 is FNYEAQ (reference sequence). The CDR3 covers 17 residues. The DNA for the CDR3 is TGTGCCAGCAGCTTAGGGAGGTACAGGGCAGGCGACAATGAGCAGTTCTTC. It codes for CASSLGRYRAGDNEQFF.

The chain uses TRBV10-1 and TRBJ2-7, with 8 bases matching TRBD1. Trimming took 8 bases from V and 6 from J; bases not matched to a gene: 6. Germline CDR1 and CDR2: WNHNN and SYGVQD (reference sequence). The CDR3 loop spans 12 amino acids. For the CDR3, the DNA is TGCGCCAGCGGAGACAGGGGTTTCGAGCAGTACTTC. This codes for CASGDRGFEQYF.

Regarding this clone: This may stem from a read error, because a much larger clone lies one nucleotide away. The chain carries TRBV6-4 and TRBJ2-7, with 9 bases that match TRBD1. The CDR3 totals 14 residues. The V gene end was trimmed by 5 bases and the J gene end by 3 bases; junction bases not matched to a gene: 5. Germline CDR1 and CDR2: MRHNA and SNTAGT. The chain's CDR3 is CASSPGTGIYEQYF. The CDR3 nucleotides are TGTGCCAGCAGTCCCGGGACAGGGATCTACGAGCAGTACTTC.

This clone was recorded only once. The rearrangement uses TRBV2 and TRBJ1-1; a possible D gene is TRBD1 (6 bases). From germline, CDR1 is SNHLY and CDR2 FYNNEI. This CDR3 has 16 residues. Trimming pared 6 bases from V and 0 bases from J, leaving 17 bases between. The CDR3 protein is CASRVDRRQMNTEAFF. CDR3 coding DNA: TGTGCCAGCAGAGTCGACAGGCGACAAATGAACACTGAAGCTTTCTTT.

J is TRBJ1-1 and V is TRBV11-3; unclear D gene. CDR1 and CDR2 (germline): SGHNT, YENEEA. This CDR3 is built from 13 residues. The V and J ends lost 5 bases and 0 bases respectively, with 7 bases between them. The CDR3 region has the DNA TGTGCCAGCAGCCTAGCAGTGAACACTGAAGCTTTCTTT. Translation: CASSLAVNTEAFF.

This clone was seen more than once but under ten times. The chain recombines TRBV25-1 with TRBJ2-1; 8 bases map to TRBD1. The germline CDR1 and CDR2 sequences are MGHDK and SYGVNS. With V trimmed by 1 base and J by 4 bases, 12 bases remained unmatched. The CDR3 loop spans 18 amino acids. The CDR3 DNA reads TGTGCCAGCAGTGAATCCCGGACAGGGCGCGGGGAGTACAATGAGCAGTTCTTC. This translates into CASSESRTGRGEYNEQFF.

This clone occurred many times. This chain joins TRBV2 and TRBJ2-4; unclear D gene. The V end lost 4 bases, the J end lost 6 bases, and 19 bases lay between the germline ends. The germline CDR1 and CDR2 sequences are SNHLY and FYNNEI. The CDR3 length is 16 residues. The CDR3 is CASSALSSSPLNIQYF. In nucleotides, the CDR3 is TGTGCCAGCAGTGCCCTATCGTCGAGTCCTCTAAACATTCAGTACTTC. Variable domain in full (rest from reference TRBV2 and TRBJ2-4): EPEVTQTPSHQVTQMGQEVILRCVPISNHLYFYWYRQILGQKVEFLVSFYNNEISEKSEIFDDQFSVERPDGSNFTLKIRSTKLEDSAMYFCASSALSSSPLNIQYFGAGTRLSVL.

The gene calls are TRBV5-5 and TRBJ2-1, with TRBD2 matching over 8 bases. Looked up from germline, CDR1 is SGHKS and CDR2 is YYEKEE (reference sequence). The CDR3 runs 15 residues. The ends lost 4 bases at V and 8 bases at J; junction bases unmatched: 11. For the CDR3, the DNA is TGTGCCAGCAGCAGTGGTTTTAGCGGGATATATGAGCAGTTCTTC. Amino acids: CASSSGFSGIYEQFF.

V gene TRBV10-3 combines with J gene TRBJ2-4, with 8 bases that match TRBD2. The CDR3 totals 15 residues. V lost 11 bases and J lost 1; bases outside the gene matches: 10. CDR1 and CDR2 (germline): ENHRY, SYGVKD. The CDR3 region has the DNA TGTGCCGCCCGTAGCGGGATTGAGGCCAAAAACATTCAGTACTTC. It specifies CAARSGIEAKNIQYF.

The chain uses TRBV5-4 and TRBJ1-1; 9 bases match TRBD1. With V trimmed by 3 bases and J by 3 bases, 9 bases remained unmatched. The CDR3 is 16 amino acids. The V gene's germline CDR1 is SGHNT and CDR2 YYREEE (reference sequence). The CDR3 bases are TGTGCCAGCAGCTGGGGCCCGACAGGGGGTGACACTGAAGCTTTCTTT. Its translation is CASSWGPTGGDTEAFF.